This TCR beta chain was documented in a study of monozygotic twins with inflammatory bowel disease. General study results and limits: Diversity of TCRbeta measured by inverse Simpson was lower in IBD patients than in healthy co-twins. Repertoire similarity did not differ between concordant and discordant twins, perhaps due to limited power.

The input for each TCR library was approximately 4,000 ng of total RNA. TCRdb reanalyzed the 5' RACE reads and collapses them to one entry per CDR3 protein, without DNA. The specimen's table records under 200,000 distinct CDR3 sequences. With respect to this clonotype: Its antigen is not known.

What was sequenced was blood. The origin of this receptor is a human donor with ulcerative colitis or Crohn's disease, or a healthy co-twin of an affected twin (not recorded which).

Here the CDR3 reads CASSRAGVTNEQFF. This rearrangement joins TRBV3-1 to TRBJ2-1; TCRdb reports TRBD2, a call that lacks DNA to check it against. Germline V gene data show CDR1 as LGHDT and CDR2 as YNNKEL (reference sequence). This CDR3 has 14 amino acids.